The rows below give T cell receptor beta chains drawn from one sample of a study of blood T cell repertoires in COVID-19. Only in-frame clones appear in the TCRdb table, and some are missing; sequencing was by immunoSEQ multiplex PCR. The sample has roughly 100,000 clones; around 84% are singletons. Sequenced material: peripheral blood. The receptors stem from a human donor in a cohort sampled during active COVID-19. CDR3s include the opening cysteine and the closing phenylalanine or tryptophan. The order of the fields is J gene, D gene, clone size, V gene, CDR3 protein, CDR3 DNA. The D gene is left open where the match is weak. Rows give clone size only sometimes, using once, few, many, or a class for an expanded clone.

>TRBJ1-1|TRBD1|-|TRBV19
CASGAGTETEAFF
TGTGCCAGTGGGGCCGGGACAGAGACTGAAGCTTTCTTT
>TRBJ2-7|TRBD1|-|TRBV29-1
CSVVLYRGFYEQYF
TGCAGCGTTGTGTTGTACAGGGGATTCTACGAGCAGTACTTC
>TRBJ1-2|-|-|TRBV5-1
CASSLADRTALYGYTF
TGCGCCAGCAGCTTGGCAGATAGGACAGCCCTCTATGGCTACACCTTT
>TRBJ1-1|-|once|TRBV6-2/TRBV6-3
CASSYSGRLQAFF
TGTGCCAGCAGTTACTCGGGGCGGCTTCAAGCTTTCTTT
>TRBJ2-5|-|-|TRBV7-7
CASSLGGLYEETQYF
TGTGCTAGCAGTTTAGGCGGACTATACGAAGAGACCCAGTACTTC
>TRBJ1-2|-|-|TRBV28
CASSGSDKSYGYTF
TGTGCCAGCAGTGGGTCGGACAAGAGCTATGGCTACACCTTC
>TRBJ1-2|-|-|TRBV4-2
CASSQDPSGRTTPF
TGTGCCAGCAGCCAAGATCCTAGCGGCAGGACGACCCCATTC
>TRBJ1-5|-|-|TRBV18
CASSPDINQPQHF
TGTGCCAGCTCACCAGACATCAATCAGCCCCAGCATTTT
>TRBJ2-1|-|-|TRBV6-5
CASSSSTYEQFF
TGTGCCAGCAGTTCCTCAACATATGAGCAGTTCTTC
>TRBJ2-3|TRBD2|-|TRBV5-1
CASSLGGSGGYTDTQYF
TGCGCCAGCAGCTTGGGAGGTAGCGGGGGATACACAGATACGCAGTATTTT
>TRBJ2-7|-|-|TRBV7-3
CASSLLPVSEQYF
TGTGCCAGCAGCCTTCTCCCGGTCTCCGAGCAGTACTTC
>TRBJ2-1|-|-|TRBV20-1
CSARRVADQFF
TGCAGTGCTAGAAGGGTAGCGGATCAGTTCTTC
>TRBJ1-2|-|-|TRBV2
CASSEAGRNYGYTF
TGTGCCAGCAGTGAAGCCGGGAGGAACTATGGCTACACCTTC
>TRBJ1-2|-|once|TRBV7-9
CASSLEQEDGYTF
TGTGCCAGCAGCTTAGAACAGGAAGATGGCTACACCTTC
>TRBJ2-5|TRBD1|-|TRBV6-5
CASSPGQAPETQYF
TGTGCCAGCAGTCCGGGACAGGCTCCAGAGACCCAGTACTTC
>TRBJ2-7|TRBD1|-|TRBV18
CASQMLGQGASYEQYF
TGTGCCAGCCAGATGCTTGGGCAGGGGGCTTCCTACGAGCAGTACTTC
>TRBJ2-3|TRBD2|-|TRBV11-2
CASSPQRGGTDTQYF
TGTGCCAGCAGCCCACAGCGGGGGGGCACAGATACGCAGTATTTT
>TRBJ1-2|TRBD1|once|TRBV6-4
CASRRTGANFDYTF
TGTGCCAGCAGGAGGACAGGGGCGAATTTTGACTACACCTTC
>TRBJ1-2|-|-|TRBV20-1
CSASSVIGYTF
TGCAGTGCTAGCAGCGTGATCGGCTACACCTTC
>TRBJ2-4|TRBD1|-|TRBV11-3
CASSLEQGSWNIQYF
TGTGCCAGCAGCTTAGAACAGGGGAGTTGGAACATTCAGTACTTC
>TRBJ1-2|-|-|TRBV6-2/TRBV6-3
CASSYGQDYGYTF
TGTGCCAGCAGTTATGGCCAAGACTATGGCTACACCTTC
>TRBJ2-7|TRBD1|-|TRBV12-3/TRBV12-4
CAIGTGGTRPYF
TGTGCCATCGGGACAGGGGGGACTAGGCCGTACTTC
>TRBJ2-3|TRBD2|-|TRBV28
CATTAQNREILAGGDTDTQYF
TGTGCCACCACCGCCCAGAACAGGGAGATATTAGCGGGGGGGGACACAGATACGCAGTATTTT
>TRBJ1-1|-|-|TRBV30
CAWQGRGGVNTEAFF
TGTGCCTGGCAGGGAAGGGGAGGGGTGAACACTGAAGCTTTCTTT
>TRBJ1-1|TRBD1|-|TRBV2
CASRLMDRGGTEAFF
TGTGCCAGCAGATTAATGGACAGGGGAGGGACTGAAGCTTTCTTT
>TRBJ2-5|-|-|TRBV4-1
CASSQLFGETQYF
TGCGCCAGCAGCCAACTCTTCGGAGAGACCCAGTACTTC
>TRBJ1-1|-|-|TRBV7-9
CASSLTGNQHTEAFF
TGTGCCAGCAGCCTTACAGGGAACCAGCATACTGAAGCTTTCTTT
>TRBJ2-7|-|-|TRBV28
CASSSGFEQYF
TGTGCCAGCAGTTCCGGGTTCGAGCAGTACTTC
>TRBJ1-1|TRBD1|-|TRBV5-1
CASSRDRGGTEAFF
TGCGCCAGCAGCCGCGACAGGGGGGGAACTGAAGCTTTCTTT
>TRBJ2-3|TRBD2|-|TRBV10-3
CAISERTSGGSTDTQYF
TGTGCCATCAGTGAACGGACTAGCGGGGGAAGCACAGATACGCAGTATTTT
>TRBJ2-7|TRBD2|many|TRBV18
CASSPSVYPSGGTSYEQYF
TGTGCCAGCTCTCCATCCGTCTACCCTAGCGGGGGTACCTCCTACGAGCAGTACTTC
>TRBJ2-3|TRBD2|-|TRBV9
CASSPGAGGPIADTQYF
TGTGCCAGCAGCCCTGGGGCGGGGGGACCCATCGCAGATACGCAGTATTTT
>TRBJ2-1|-|-|TRBV19
CASSMDFTSYNEQFF
TGTGCCAGTAGTATGGACTTCACCTCCTACAATGAGCAGTTCTTC
>TRBJ2-6|-|few|TRBV5-1
CASSPGQSGANVLTF
TGCGCCAGCAGCCCCGGACAGTCTGGGGCCAACGTCCTGACTTTC
>TRBJ1-3|-|-|TRBV5-4
CASSTDSFSGNTIYF
TGTGCCAGCAGCACGGACAGCTTCTCTGGAAACACCATATATTTT
>TRBJ1-3|-|-|TRBV18
CASSSDSSHATIYF
TGTGCCAGCTCAAGCGACAGTTCACACGCCACCATATATTTT
>TRBJ2-3|-|-|TRBV29-1
CSDLAFQEESEGGYTDTQYF
TGCAGCGACCTGGCATTTCAGGAAGAGTCCGAAGGAGGCTACACAGATACGCAGTATTTT
>TRBJ2-7|TRBD1|few|TRBV19
CASSTGGYEQYF
TGTGCCAGTTCGACAGGGGGGTACGAGCAGTACTTC
>TRBJ1-2|-|-|TRBV6-4
CASSTDGQSYYGYTF
TGTGCCAGCAGTACCGACGGACAGAGCTACTATGGCTACACCTTC
>TRBJ2-7|TRBD2|-|TRBV6-6
CASRPASGGLAYEQYF
TGTGCCAGCAGACCCGCTAGCGGGGGGCTCGCCTACGAGCAGTACTTC
>TRBJ2-5|-|-|TRBV2
CASREEGFQETQYF
TGTGCCAGCAGAGAGGAGGGCTTCCAAGAGACCCAGTACTTC
>TRBJ1-4|-|once|TRBV6-2/TRBV6-3
CASSYSWTYNEKLFF
TGTGCCAGCAGTTACTCCTGGACATACAATGAAAAACTGTTTTTT
>TRBJ1-4|-|-|TRBV6-5
CASSYSSAGRYEKLFF
TGTGCCAGCAGTTACTCGAGTGCAGGGCGGTATGAAAAACTGTTTTTT
>TRBJ1-6|-|-|TRBV4-2
CASSQDGRGNNSPLHF
TGTGCCAGCAGCCAAGATGGGCGGGGTAATAATTCACCCCTCCACTTT
>TRBJ1-6|TRBD1|-|TRBV5-1
CASSPTGGSYNSPLHF
TGCGCCAGCAGCCCGACAGGGGGATCCTATAATTCACCCCTCCACTTT
>TRBJ2-5|-|-|TRBV2
CASSAVRGWQETQYF
TGTGCCAGCAGTGCCGTTCGAGGGTGGCAAGAGACCCAGTACTTC
>TRBJ2-7|-|-|TRBV25-1
CASSELGDSTYEQYF
TGTGCCAGCAGTGAATTAGGTGACAGTACGTACGAGCAGTACTTC